These 12 T cell receptor beta chains were sequenced from one sample in a study of control samples from healthy donors and cancer patients. Profiling relied on immunoSEQ multiplex PCR, and the TCRdb table lists in-frame clones only, not all of them. The sample has about 120,000 clones, around 90% seen once. The specimen was blood. The source of these receptors is a man between 18 and 35 years old in good health.

A single count supports this clone. The rearrangement uses TRBV5-6 and TRBJ2-7, with D uncertain. The CDR3 spans 14 residues. V lost 4 bases and J lost 2, with 13 bases in between. From germline, CDR1 is SGHDT and CDR2 YYEEEE. CDR3 region: CASSPVGYAYEQYF. DNA of the CDR3: TGTGCCAGCAGCCCGGTGGGCTACGCCTACGAGCAGTACTTC.

The CDR3 bases are TGCGCCAGCAGCCAGCCACAGGGCCAGGTGGGAGGCAATGAGCAGTTCTTC. This gives the protein CASSQPQGQVGGNEQFF. This chain joins TRBV4-1 and TRBJ2-1; D could derive from TRBD1 or TRBD2 (6 bases each). There are 17 residues in the CDR3. The V gene's germline CDR1 is MGHRA and CDR2 YSYEKL. V lost 3 bases, J lost 6 bases, and 21 bases lay in between.

The genes are TRBV7-3 and TRBJ1-5; 7 nucleotides align to TRBD1. Germline CDR1 reads SGHTA; CDR2 reads FQGTGA. CDR3 length: 22 amino acids. V lost 5 bases, J lost 2 bases, and 27 bases stayed unmatched. CDR3: CASSPSVETTGPPIMGNQPQHF. In DNA, the CDR3 is TGTGCCAGCAGCCCATCGGTCGAGACGACAGGGCCCCCTATAATGGGCAATCAGCCCCAGCATTTT.

This rearrangement joins TRBV3-1 (or the pseudogene TRBV3-2) to TRBJ2-5; 14 bases line up with TRBD2. From germline, CDR1 is LGHDT and CDR2 YNNKEL (reference sequence). The CDR3 covers 18 residues. The J segment lost 5 bases and the V segment lost 3 bases, leaving 11 bases of the junction unmatched. The CDR3 nucleotides read TGTGCCAGCAGCCATCTTCGGACTAGCGGGGGGCCGGGGGAGACCCAGTACTTC. Its protein is CASSHLRTSGGPGETQYF.

The rearrangement uses TRBV3-1 (or the pseudogene TRBV3-2) and TRBJ2-3; 15 bases agree with TRBD2. CDR3 length equals 19 residues. V shed 0 bases and J 0 bases; nucleotides not matched to a gene: 4. Germline values: CDR1 LGHDT, CDR2 YNNKEL (reference sequence). The CDR3 is CASSQDWTSGGVSTDTQYF. DNA of the CDR3: TGTGCCAGCAGCCAAGACTGGACTAGCGGGGGGGTAAGCACAGATACGCAGTATTTT.

This chain connects TRBV4-1 to TRBJ2-7; D is ambiguous. Trimming removed 3 bases from V and 7 bases from J, with 22 bases in between. The germline V gene has CDR1 MGHRA and CDR2 YSYEKL. This CDR3 contains 16 residues. CDR3 sequence (DNA): TGCGCCAGCAGCCACCCGAGAGATGTGGATAACGTAGAGCAGTACTTC. Residues: CASSHPRDVDNVEQYF.

The chain joins TRBV27 to TRBJ2-7; 7 bases line up with TRBD2. Germline loops: CDR1 MNHEY, CDR2 SMNVEV (reference sequence). CDR3 size: 16 residues. Trimming took 6 bases from V and 1 from J; bases not matched to a gene: 12. CDR3 region: CASSDTPSGWSYEQYF. CDR3 in DNA: TGTGCCAGCAGCGACACCCCTAGCGGTTGGTCCTACGAGCAGTACTTC.

This clone was seen a handful of times. CDR3 amino acids: CASSLEASGGKEQYF. CDR3 nucleotide sequence: TGCGCCAGCAGCTTGGAGGCTAGCGGGGGGAAAGAGCAGTACTTC. The rearrangement uses TRBV5-1 and TRBJ2-7; 11 bases align to TRBD2. The CDR3 is 15 residues long. Germline V CDR1 and CDR2: SGHRS, YFSETQ. Losses at the gene ends were 0 bases for V and 7 bases for J; bases not matched to a gene: 6.

The chain couples TRBV11-2 to TRBJ2-7, with no clear D. Trimming cost V 3 bases and J 3 bases, with 6 bases left between them. Germline V lookup: CDR1 SGHAT, CDR2 FQNNGV. The CDR3 is 12 residues long. The CDR3 reads CASSFLGYEQYF. DNA of the CDR3: TGTGCCAGCAGCTTTCTCGGCTACGAGCAGTACTTC.

The genes are TRBV20-1 and TRBJ1-4, with D possibly being TRBD1 (6 bases). Germline V gene sequence: CDR1 DFQATT, CDR2 SNEGSKA (reference sequence). V gave up 3 bases and J gave up 8 bases, with 16 bases separating them. The CDR3 consists of 14 residues. CDR3 sequence reads: CSASDYRVREKLFF. The DNA for the CDR3 is TGCAGTGCTAGTGACTACAGGGTCCGAGAAAAACTGTTTTTT.

The CDR3 loop reads CATSRDRVMETQYF. The CDR3 bases are TGTGCCACCAGCAGAGACAGGGTTATGGAGACCCAGTACTTC. This chain connects TRBV15 to TRBJ2-5; tentatively, D is TRBD1 (5 bases). The CDR3 spans 14 residues. CDR1 is LNHNV, CDR2 YYDKDF, per germline (reference sequence). The V end was cut by 0 bases, the J end by 5 bases, with 10 bases between.

The chain carries TRBV9 and TRBJ2-5, with D possibly TRBD2 on 6 matching bases. This CDR3 has 15 amino acids. Per the germline V gene, CDR1 is SGDLS and CDR2 is YYNGEE. The germline V and J ends were trimmed by 1 base and 5 bases, with 15 bases remaining between them. The CDR3 loop reads CASSVMISGRETQYF. The CDR3 DNA is TGTGCCAGCAGCGTAATGATCAGCGGGCGGGAGACCCAGTACTTC.